These 17 T cell receptor beta chains were all obtained from the same sample, sequenced in a study of shared clonotypes between healthy human individuals. This table comes from immunoSEQ multiplex PCR, and its TCRdb copy is limited to in-frame clones, with some not included. Of some 2.1 million clones listed, 90% to 95% are singletons. CD45RO negativity and positive selection for CCR7 defined naive CD8 cells, a population that excluded terminally differentiated effector memory CD45RA+ cells. Material: naive CD8+ T cells from PBMCs. The source is a man younger than 30 in good health. Some clones in this sample may be carry-over from other donors' samples.

CDR3 protein: CATSRHSQRAWGTDTQYF. In DNA form, the CDR3 reads TGTGCCACCAGCAGACACTCACAAAGAGCCTGGGGCACAGATACGCAGTATTTT. The V and J genes are TRBV15 and TRBJ2-3; no firm D call. The germline gives CDR1 LNHNV, CDR2 YYDKDF (reference sequence). With 2 bases removed from V and 1 base from J, the gap between germline ends came to 19 bases. The CDR3 is 18 residues long.

The chain recombines TRBV29-1 with TRBJ2-7, with 8 positions matching TRBD2. Germline CDR1 and CDR2: SQVTM and ANQGSEA. The CDR3 sequence is 14 residues long. V was pared by 3 bases and J by 2 bases, with 6 bases of the junction left unmatched. In DNA, the CDR3 is TGCAGCGTTGACGGGGGGGACCAAGCCTACGAGCAGTACTTC. Its protein product is CSVDGGDQAYEQYF.

The chain combines TRBV5-6 with TRBJ2-3, with D perhaps matching TRBD2 (5 bases). Germline loops: CDR1 SGHDT, CDR2 YYEEEE. This CDR3 contains 17 residues. V lost 0 bases and J 3 bases, leaving 17 bases between the germline ends. The CDR3 spells CASSLGKDWITTDTQYF. CDR3 nucleotides: TGTGCCAGCAGCTTGGGTAAGGACTGGATAACAACAGATACGCAGTATTTT.

V and J are TRBV5-4 and TRBJ2-5; perhaps TRBD2 as D (5 bases). Germline values: CDR1 SGHNT, CDR2 YYREEE (reference sequence). This CDR3 is 15 amino acids long. V dropped 1 base and J dropped 4 bases, with 14 bases sitting between them. This CDR3 is CASSLRAARGETQYF. The CDR3 nucleotides read TGTGCCAGCAGCTTGCGAGCTGCCCGGGGAGAGACCCAGTACTTC.

This rearrangement joins TRBV11-2 to TRBJ1-3; D is possibly TRBD1 (5 bases). Trimming stripped 1 base from V and 3 bases from J, with 10 bases between. Germline CDR1 SGHAT, CDR2 FQNNGV. This CDR3 comprises 15 residues. CDR3 in DNA: TGTGCCAGCAGCTTAGTGGGGACGCTTGGAAACACCATATATTTT. Translated: CASSLVGTLGNTIYF.

The chain is built from TRBV19 and TRBJ2-7; 7 bases fit TRBD1. The germline gives CDR1 LNHDA, CDR2 SQIVND (reference sequence). This CDR3 has 14 residues. Trimming at V came to 6 bases and at J to 0 bases, leaving 5 bases not matched to a gene. The CDR3 bases are TGTGCCAGTAGGGACAGGATGAGCTCCTACGAGCAGTACTTC. It specifies CASRDRMSSYEQYF. Complete variable domain (other parts from reference TRBV19 and TRBJ2-7): DGGITQSPKYLFRKEGQNVTLSCEQNLNHDAMYWYRQDPGQGLRLIYYSQIVNDFQKGDIAEGYSVSREKKESFPLTVTSAQKNPTAFYLCASRDRMSSYEQYFGPGTRLTVT.

On this clone itself: An end of the junction does not agree with germline; a read error may underlie this. The chain uses TRBV27 and TRBJ1-5; D may be TRBD1 (6 bases). Germline CDR1 and CDR2: MNHEY and SMNVEV (reference sequence). This CDR3 contains 13 residues. CDR3: CASSISNRVPQHF. CDR3 nucleotides: TGTGCCAGCAGTATATCAAACAGGGTTCCCCAGCATTTT.

With respect to this clone: Additional DNA sequences in this sample encode the identical CDR3. This chain joins TRBV7-9 and TRBJ2-7, with TRBD1 matching 8 bases. V shed 3 bases and J 4 bases; nucleotides not matched to a gene: 2. The germline V gene encodes CDR1 SEHNR and CDR2 FQNEAQ (reference sequence). The CDR3 is made up of 13 amino acids. The CDR3 here is CASSFGQGYEQYF. CDR3 nucleotide sequence: TGTGCCAGCAGCTTCGGACAGGGATACGAGCAGTACTTC.

The V call is TRBV28, the J call TRBJ1-4; D remains unclear. The germline V gene encodes CDR1 MDHEN and CDR2 SYDVKM. V was trimmed by 4 bases and J by 0 bases, leaving 12 bases between them. There are 16 residues in the CDR3. DNA for the CDR3: TGTGCCAGCAGTTCAAGGGCCTACGCAACTAATGAAAAACTGTTTTTT. This sequence encodes CASSSRAYATNEKLFF.

This chain connects TRBV18 to TRBJ2-1; no firm D call. The germline V gene encodes CDR1 KGHSH and CDR2 LQKENI. This CDR3 is 13 amino acids long. Trimming cost V 6 bases and J 5 bases, with 11 bases left between them. CDR3 in amino acids: CASSPFSDNEQFF. CDR3 sequence (DNA): TGTGCCAGCTCGCCCTTTTCGGACAATGAGCAGTTCTTC.

The chain combines TRBV14 with TRBJ2-1; the D gene is possibly TRBD2 (5 bases). V was shortened by 1 base and J by 8 bases, with 12 bases between the two germline ends. Germline V lookup: CDR1 SGHDN, CDR2 FVKESK. CDR3 length equals 14 residues. CDR3 loop: CASSQAVRGHEQFF. For the CDR3, the DNA is TGTGCCAGCAGCCAAGCAGTTCGGGGTCATGAGCAGTTCTTC.

This clone appeared a single time. The genes are TRBV28 and TRBJ1-2; D possibly corresponds to TRBD1 (5 bases). This CDR3 has 14 amino acids. The germline gives CDR1 MDHEN, CDR2 SYDVKM. V gave up 1 base and J gave up 7 bases, with 13 bases separating them. CDR3 in DNA: TGTGCCAGCAGTTTATTCAACTCCGGGGGTGGCTACACCTTC. Translating it yields CASSLFNSGGGYTF.

Comment on this clone: Other DNA sequences from this sample encode an identical CDR3 as well. The chain combines TRBV7-9 with TRBJ1-4; D uncertain. The germline V gene has CDR1 SEHNR and CDR2 FQNEAQ (reference sequence). The CDR3 is 11 amino acids. The V end lost 3 bases, the J end lost 7 bases, and 3 bases lay between the germline ends. CDR3 residues: CASSFGEKLFF. CDR3 nucleotide sequence: TGTGCCAGCAGCTTTGGTGAAAAACTGTTTTTT. Supplemented by reference TRBV7-9 and TRBJ1-4, the full variable domain reads DTGVSQNPRHKITKRGQNVTFRCDPISEHNRLYWYRQTLGQGPEFLTYFQNEAQLEKSRLLSDRFSAERPKGSFSTLEIQRTEQGDSAMYLCASSFGEKLFFGSGTQLSVL.

This chain connects TRBV15 to TRBJ2-7; D might be TRBD2 (5 bases). V shed 5 bases and J shed 5 bases, with 16 bases lying between them. This CDR3 is built from 14 residues. Germline V gene sequence: CDR1 LNHNV, CDR2 YYDKDF (reference sequence). The DNA of the CDR3 is TGTGCCACCAGCCCTTTATCGTCGGGGAACGAGCAGTACTTC. Its protein is CATSPLSSGNEQYF.

As concerns this clone: This CDR3 is also generated by other DNA sequences in the sample. The chain is built from TRBV7-3 and TRBJ2-5; D might be TRBD1 (6 bases). Between the trimmed V and J ends, which lost 0 bases and 5 bases, there was a span of 7 bases. The germline V gene has CDR1 SGHTA and CDR2 FQGTGA. This CDR3 region has 13 residues. The CDR3, as DNA: TGTGCCAGCAGCTTAACTGGGGGCGAGACCCAGTACTTC. The encoded protein is CASSLTGGETQYF.

The rearrangement uses TRBV11-2 and TRBJ2-7; 7 positions agree with TRBD1. The V and J ends lost 1 base and 3 bases, in that order; junction bases with no gene match: 6. The CDR3 sequence is 15 residues long. Germline CDR1 is SGHAT and CDR2 is FQNNGV. CDR3: CASSLGTGLDYEQYF. The CDR3 DNA is TGTGCCAGCAGCTTAGGGACAGGACTTGACTACGAGCAGTACTTC.

The V gene is TRBV19, the J gene TRBJ1-1, with D possibly TRBD1 on 5 matching bases. The CDR3 spans 18 residues. The V gene's germline CDR1 is LNHDA and CDR2 SQIVND (reference sequence). Trimming removed 5 bases from V and 2 bases from J, with 24 bases in between. The CDR3 region is CASSYPRQGPTLNTEAFF. CDR3 in DNA: TGTGCCAGTAGTTATCCTCGGCAGGGACCAACACTCAACACTGAAGCTTTCTTT.